The 7 T cell receptor beta chains below all came from one sample that was sequenced in a study of blood T cell repertoires in COVID-19. The repertoire was sequenced with immunoSEQ multiplex PCR; TCRdb's copy has only in-frame clones and lacks some. This sample yields around 370,000 clones, of which around 90% are seen a single time; about 6.5% belongs to the top ten. Sequenced: peripheral blood. The receptor source for this set is a young man with active or convalescent COVID-19.

The J gene is TRBJ2-7, the V gene TRBV28; 11 bases line up with TRBD1. Germline CDR1 and CDR2: MDHEN and SYDVKM. Trimming removed 4 bases from V and 7 bases from J; junction bases left unmatched: 12. The CDR3 loop spans 16 amino acids. Here the CDR3 DNA reads TGTGCCAGCAGTTCAATTCGGACAGGGGGCCTAGGAGAGCAGTACTTC. It encodes CASSSIRTGGLGEQYF.

This clone occurred once. The rearrangement links TRBV7-9 to TRBJ1-1; 8 nucleotides align to TRBD1. The length of the CDR3 is 15 residues. Per the germline V gene, CDR1 is SEHNR and CDR2 is FQNEAQ (reference sequence). J lost 3 bases, V lost 5 bases, and 8 bases had no gene match. CDR3 DNA: TGTGCCAGCAGCACATCGGACAGGGTTGACACTGAAGCTTTCTTT. Amino acids: CASSTSDRVDTEAFF.

The chain employs TRBV2 and TRBJ1-5; D remains ambiguous. The CDR3 runs to 14 residues. Trimming left V 5 bases short and J 7 bases short, with 15 bases between. Germline values: CDR1 SNHLY, CDR2 FYNNEI. As DNA, the CDR3 is TGTGCCAGCAGTCCTCAACGCGGGAGACAGCCCCAGCATTTT. This encodes CASSPQRGRQPQHF.

The rearrangement links TRBV7-6 to TRBJ2-1; no clear D gene. CDR3 length: 13 amino acids. From germline, CDR1 is SGHVS and CDR2 FNYEAQ. The V end lost 1 base, the J end lost 9 bases, and 10 bases lay between the germline ends. In DNA form, the CDR3 reads TGTGCCAGCAGCTTAGTATCGCTCGGTGAGCAGTTCTTC. As protein: CASSLVSLGEQFF. The entire variable domain, with the rest obtained from reference TRBV7-6 and TRBJ2-1, is as follows: GAGVSQSPRYKVTKRGQDVALRCDPISGHVSLYWYRQALGQGPEFLTYFNYEAQQDKSGLPNDRFSAERPEGSISTLTIQRTEQRDSAMYRCASSLVSLGEQFFGPGTRLTVL.

This sequence joins TRBV6-4 and TRBJ2-7; possible D gene TRBD2, 6 bases. The CDR3 sequence is 15 residues long. CDR1 MRHNA and CDR2 SNTAGT come from the germline V gene. V was pared by 3 bases and J by 2 bases, with 14 bases between. The CDR3 sequence is CASSEEGTLAYEQYF. The CDR3 DNA follows: TGTGCCAGCAGTGAGGAGGGTACCTTGGCCTACGAGCAGTACTTC.

V and J are TRBV5-1 and TRBJ1-1; D call uncertain. Germline-derived CDR1 and CDR2 are SGHRS and YFSETQ. V lost 2 bases and J 1 base, leaving 6 bases between the germline ends. The CDR3 has 13 residues. The CDR3 DNA sequence: TGCGCCAGCAGCTTCGGAGGGAACACTGAAGCTTTCTTT. It translates to CASSFGGNTEAFF.

The chain employs TRBV3-1 (or the pseudogene TRBV3-2) and TRBJ2-5, with 11 nucleotides matching TRBD2. There are 17 residues in the CDR3. The trim removed 3 bases at V and 0 bases at J, leaving 6 bases unmatched. CDR1 and CDR2 (germline): LGHDT, YNNKEL (reference sequence). The CDR3 nucleotides read TGTGCCAGCAGCCACGGAACTAGCGGGGGACACCAAGAGACCCAGTACTTC. Translation: CASSHGTSGGHQETQYF.